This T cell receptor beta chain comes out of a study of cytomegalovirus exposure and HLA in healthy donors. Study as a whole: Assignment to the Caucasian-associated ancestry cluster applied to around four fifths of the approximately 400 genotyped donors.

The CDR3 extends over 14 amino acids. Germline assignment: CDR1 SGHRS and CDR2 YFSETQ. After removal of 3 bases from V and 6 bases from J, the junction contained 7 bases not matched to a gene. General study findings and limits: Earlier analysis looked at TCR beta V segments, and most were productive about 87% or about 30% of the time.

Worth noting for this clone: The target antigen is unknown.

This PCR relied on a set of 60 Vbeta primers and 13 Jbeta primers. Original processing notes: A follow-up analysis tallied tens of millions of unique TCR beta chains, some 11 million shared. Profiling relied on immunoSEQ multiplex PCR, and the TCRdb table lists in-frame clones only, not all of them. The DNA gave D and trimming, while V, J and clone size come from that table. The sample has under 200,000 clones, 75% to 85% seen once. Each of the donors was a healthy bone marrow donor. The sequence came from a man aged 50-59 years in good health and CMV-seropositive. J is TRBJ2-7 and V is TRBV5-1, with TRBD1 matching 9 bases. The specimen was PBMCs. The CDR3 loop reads CASSSGQGAVEQYF. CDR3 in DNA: TGCGCCAGCAGCTCGGGACAGGGTGCCGTCGAGCAGTACTTC.